This is a list of T cell receptor beta chains from one sample in a study of blood T cell repertoires in COVID-19. Method: immunoSEQ multiplex PCR; TCRdb's copy keeps in-frame clones and lacks some. The sample comprises 210,000 or so clones, less than 85% of which are singletons, and approximately 8% rests with the top ten. The specimen was peripheral blood. The receptors originated from an elderly woman with COVID-19, enrolled during active disease. Both conserved end residues are part of each CDR3. The order of the fields is J gene, V gene, clone size, D gene, CDR3 DNA, CDR3 protein. The D gene is left open where the match is weak. Some rows mark clone size as missing; the rest say once, few, many or name a class of expanded clone.

TRBJ2-5 TRBV2 NA NA TGTGCCAGCACGAGCGGGGAGACCCAGTACTTC CASTSGETQYF
TRBJ1-1 TRBV18 NA NA TGTGCCAGCTCACCAGTGACAAGGAACACTGAAGCTTTCTTT CASSPVTRNTEAFF
TRBJ2-1 TRBV19 NA TRBD1 TGTGCCAGTGGCCGGGACAGCCGCTTGGAGTTCTTC CASGRDSRLEFF
TRBJ2-5 TRBV3-1/TRBV3-2 NA TRBD2 TGTGCCAGCAGCCAAGGTCTAGCGGGGGGTATCGAGACCCAGTACTTC CASSQGLAGGIETQYF
TRBJ1-3 TRBV28 NA NA TGTGCCAGCAGTACACAGAACACCATATATTTT CASSTQNTIYF
TRBJ2-1 TRBV29-1 NA TRBD2 TGCAGCGTTGGCCCACAGGGGACTAGCGGGAGGGCCGATGAGCAGTTCTTC CSVGPQGTSGRADEQFF
TRBJ2-4 TRBV15 NA NA TGTGCCACCAGCAGGGGCGACGGCAAAAACATTCAGTACTTC CATSRGDGKNIQYF
TRBJ1-2 TRBV7-6 NA NA TGTGCCAGCAGCTTGTCCGTGGGAGAAACATATGGCTACACCTTC CASSLSVGETYGYTF
TRBJ1-1 TRBV18 NA TRBD1 TGTGCCAGCTCACCAAGGACAGGGGTGAACACTGAAGCTTTCTTT CASSPRTGVNTEAFF
TRBJ1-5 TRBV5-5 NA NA TGTGCCAGCAGCCCCCCGGGGCGGGAAAATCAGCCCCAGCATTTT CASSPPGRENQPQHF
TRBJ1-5 TRBV7-9 large NA TGTGCCAGCAGCCCGACCGCGGCGGGCAATCAGCCCCAGCATTTT CASSPTAAGNQPQHF
TRBJ1-2 TRBV5-6 NA NA TGTGCCAGCAGCTTGGGGTGGCAGGGTATCGTAGGCTACACCTTC CASSLGWQGIVGYTF
TRBJ2-7 TRBV5-1 once NA TGCGCCAGCGGGGGAGGAGGCGAGCAGTACTTC CASGGGGEQYF
TRBJ2-1 TRBV5-4 NA TRBD2 TGTGCCAGCAGCTCGGGGGGGAGTTCCGAATACAATGAGCAGTTCTTC CASSSGGSSEYNEQFF
TRBJ2-1 TRBV5-6 NA NA TGTGCCAGCAGCTTGGGGCAGGGGTCCTACAATGAGCAGTTCTTC CASSLGQGSYNEQFF
TRBJ1-1 TRBV12-3/TRBV12-4 NA NA TGTGCCAGCAGTTTTAGTGAGGGTGAAGCTTTCTTT CASSFSEGEAFF
TRBJ2-5 TRBV5-8 NA NA TGTGCCAGCGGGGAGCAGCCTCAAGAGACCCAGTACTTC CASGEQPQETQYF
TRBJ2-1 TRBV12-5 few NA TGTGCTAGTGGTTTGGTCAGTGAGCAGTTCTTC CASGLVSEQFF
TRBJ2-1 TRBV29-1 many TRBD2 TGCAGCGCTAGCGGGAACTACAATGAGCAGTTCTTC CSASGNYNEQFF
TRBJ2-2 TRBV19 NA NA TGTGCCAGTAGCCCGACAGTCGGGGAGCTGTTTTTT CASSPTVGELFF
TRBJ1-2 TRBV19 few NA TGTGCCAGTAGTAACCAGGGAAATACTAACTATGGCTACACCTTC CASSNQGNTNYGYTF
TRBJ2-7 TRBV9 NA NA TGTGCCAGCAGCCCCCGACAGGATCCCCACGAGCAGTACTTC CASSPRQDPHEQYF
TRBJ2-3 TRBV3-1/TRBV3-2 NA NA TGTGCCAGCAGCCAGGGGGGGGCACGGGCAGATACGCAGTATTTT CASSQGGARADTQYF
TRBJ2-7 TRBV19 few TRBD1 TGTGCCACGTCCGTCGGGACAGGACCCTACGAGCAGTACTTC CATSVGTGPYEQYF
TRBJ1-4 TRBV5-4 once TRBD1 TGTGCCAGCAGCTTGGCCGGGACAGTTGGGGAAAAACTGTTTTTT CASSLAGTVGEKLFF
TRBJ1-1 TRBV4-1 NA NA TGCGCCAGCAGCAACACAGGGAGGGGGAACACTGAAGCTTTCTTT CASSNTGRGNTEAFF
TRBJ1-3 TRBV7-3 NA NA TGTGCCAGCAGCCCGCAGATCGGAAACACCATATATTTT CASSPQIGNTIYF
TRBJ2-1 TRBV7-3 NA TRBD2 TGTGCCAGCAGCCCGATGACTAGCGGGAGCCCTACCTACAATGAGCAGTTCTTC CASSPMTSGSPTYNEQFF
TRBJ2-7 TRBV18 NA NA TGTGCCAGCTCACCACCGGGGCGGGATCGAGGCTACGAGCAGTACTTC CASSPPGRDRGYEQYF
TRBJ1-5 TRBV5-5 NA NA TGTGCCAGCAGCTTGGTCCAGTTCAGCAATCAGCCCCAGCATTTT CASSLVQFSNQPQHF
TRBJ1-1 TRBV2 once NA TGTGCCAGCAGTGGGGCGGCACTAGGCCCGAACACTGAAGCTTTCTTT CASSGAALGPNTEAFF
TRBJ1-2 TRBV6-5 once NA TGTGCCAGCAGTTACTCCGTCACAGGGATCAGTGGCTACACCTTC CASSYSVTGISGYTF
TRBJ2-3 TRBV7-2 NA NA TGTGCCAGCAGCTTAGGTCCCGGGAACCGATGGGACAATACGCAGTATTTT CASSLGPGNRWDNTQYF
TRBJ1-5 TRBV7-6 NA NA TGTGCCAGCAGCTTAGGAACGGCCGGAGGCAATCAGCCCCAGCATTTT CASSLGTAGGNQPQHF
TRBJ1-2 TRBV5-4 few NA TGTGCCAGCAGCTTGTCAGGCAGAAGCTATGGCTACACCTTC CASSLSGRSYGYTF
TRBJ1-5 TRBV6-6 NA NA TGTGCCAGCAGTTACTCGAATTCCGGTTATCAGCCCCAGCATTTT CASSYSNSGYQPQHF
TRBJ2-1 TRBV7-7 NA TRBD2 TGTGCTAGCAGCTTAACGGCTAGCGGGGGGCGCAATGAGCAGTTCTTC CASSLTASGGRNEQFF
TRBJ1-1 TRBV7-9 NA NA TGTGCCAGCAGCCGCACAGGGATTAACACTGAAGCTTTCTTT CASSRTGINTEAFF
TRBJ2-7 TRBV15 NA TRBD1 TGTGCCACCAGCAGGAGGACAGGGGTAGGGGCCTACGAGCAGTACTTC CATSRRTGVGAYEQYF
TRBJ1-6 TRBV3-1/TRBV3-2 NA NA TGTGCCAGCAGCCAAAGCATGGGGGCGAGGATGAGCTCCTATAATTCACCCCTCCACTTT CASSQSMGARMSSYNSPLHF
TRBJ2-5 TRBV2 few TRBD1 TGTGCCAGCAGTCGGGACAGACAAGAGACCCAGTACTTC CASSRDRQETQYF
TRBJ2-1 TRBV4-1 NA TRBD1 TGCGCCAGCAGCCCTTCCTGGGACAGGGCTTACAATGAGCAGTTCTTC CASSPSWDRAYNEQFF
TRBJ2-5 TRBV6-2/TRBV6-3 NA TRBD2 TGTGCCAGCAGACCTGTCCTAGCGGTAGTCCAAGAGACCCAGTACTTC CASRPVLAVVQETQYF
TRBJ1-2 TRBV9 NA NA TGTGCCAGCAGCGTAGTGGGCAGGGGTGGAGGCTACACCTTC CASSVVGRGGGYTF
TRBJ2-5 TRBV6-6 NA TRBD1 TGTGCCAGCAGCCCGCGGGTCGGGACAGGGGAACCCTTCGGGTACTTC CASSPRVGTGEPFGYF
TRBJ1-2 TRBV25-1 NA NA TGTGCCAGCAGTGAAGAGGCTCGAGGGTACACCTTC CASSEEARGYTF
TRBJ1-1 TRBV28 few NA TGTGCCAGCAGCCTCCTAGCGGGTGGGGCTTTCTTT CASSLLAGGAFF
TRBJ2-2 TRBV7-8 NA NA TGTGCCAGCGATGCCAGGACAGTGCCTGACGCGAACACCGGGGAGCTGTTTTTT CASDARTVPDANTGELFF
TRBJ2-1 TRBV28 NA TRBD2 TGTGCCAGCCGTGGTGGCCGCGGGAGGGCTTTCTTC CASRGGRGRAFF
TRBJ2-3 TRBV5-1 once NA TGCGCCAGCAGCCTCAGCGACAGTTCAGATACGCAGTATTTT CASSLSDSSDTQYF
TRBJ2-1 TRBV3-1/TRBV3-2 NA NA TGTGCCAGCAGCCAAGGTAGCTCCTACAATGAGCAGTTCTTC CASSQGSSYNEQFF
TRBJ1-6 TRBV28 few TRBD1 TGTGCCAGCAGCTATCTCGGGACAGTCTATAATTCACCCCTCCACTTT CASSYLGTVYNSPLHF
TRBJ1-5 TRBV5-8 NA NA TGTGCCAGCAGCAGGGCCTTCACAGGGAGTAATCAGCCCCAGCATTTT CASSRAFTGSNQPQHF